This T cell receptor beta chain was sequenced during a study of shared clonotypes between healthy human individuals. CDR3 length: 15 amino acids. Trimming cost V 0 bases and J 5 bases, with 12 bases left between them. In germline, CDR1 is SGHRS, CDR2 YFSETQ. Assay used: immunoSEQ multiplex PCR; TCRdb lists only in-frame clones, some missing. The data contain about 2.4 million clones, 90% to 95% of them seen just once; the ten biggest clones take up roughly 0.39%. The sample taken for sequencing was naive CD4+ T cells from PBMCs. Noted subset: CD45RA+ positively selected. The rearrangement joins TRBV5-1 to TRBJ1-5; TRBD1 is a possible D gene (6 bases). The sequence came from a man aged 18 to 29 in good health. Some clones in this sample may be carry-over from other donors' samples. As DNA, the CDR3 is TGCGCCAGCAGCTTGGATTCAGGGGTCGATCAGCCCCAGCATTTT. This encodes CASSLDSGVDQPQHF. The full variable domain, its missing parts supplied by reference TRBV5-1 and TRBJ1-5, is KAGVTQTPRYLIKTRGQQVTLSCSPISGHRSVSWYQQTPGQGLQFLFEYFSETQRNKGNFPGRFSGRQFSNSRSEMNVSTLELGDSALYLCASSLDSGVDQPQHFGDGTRLSIL.